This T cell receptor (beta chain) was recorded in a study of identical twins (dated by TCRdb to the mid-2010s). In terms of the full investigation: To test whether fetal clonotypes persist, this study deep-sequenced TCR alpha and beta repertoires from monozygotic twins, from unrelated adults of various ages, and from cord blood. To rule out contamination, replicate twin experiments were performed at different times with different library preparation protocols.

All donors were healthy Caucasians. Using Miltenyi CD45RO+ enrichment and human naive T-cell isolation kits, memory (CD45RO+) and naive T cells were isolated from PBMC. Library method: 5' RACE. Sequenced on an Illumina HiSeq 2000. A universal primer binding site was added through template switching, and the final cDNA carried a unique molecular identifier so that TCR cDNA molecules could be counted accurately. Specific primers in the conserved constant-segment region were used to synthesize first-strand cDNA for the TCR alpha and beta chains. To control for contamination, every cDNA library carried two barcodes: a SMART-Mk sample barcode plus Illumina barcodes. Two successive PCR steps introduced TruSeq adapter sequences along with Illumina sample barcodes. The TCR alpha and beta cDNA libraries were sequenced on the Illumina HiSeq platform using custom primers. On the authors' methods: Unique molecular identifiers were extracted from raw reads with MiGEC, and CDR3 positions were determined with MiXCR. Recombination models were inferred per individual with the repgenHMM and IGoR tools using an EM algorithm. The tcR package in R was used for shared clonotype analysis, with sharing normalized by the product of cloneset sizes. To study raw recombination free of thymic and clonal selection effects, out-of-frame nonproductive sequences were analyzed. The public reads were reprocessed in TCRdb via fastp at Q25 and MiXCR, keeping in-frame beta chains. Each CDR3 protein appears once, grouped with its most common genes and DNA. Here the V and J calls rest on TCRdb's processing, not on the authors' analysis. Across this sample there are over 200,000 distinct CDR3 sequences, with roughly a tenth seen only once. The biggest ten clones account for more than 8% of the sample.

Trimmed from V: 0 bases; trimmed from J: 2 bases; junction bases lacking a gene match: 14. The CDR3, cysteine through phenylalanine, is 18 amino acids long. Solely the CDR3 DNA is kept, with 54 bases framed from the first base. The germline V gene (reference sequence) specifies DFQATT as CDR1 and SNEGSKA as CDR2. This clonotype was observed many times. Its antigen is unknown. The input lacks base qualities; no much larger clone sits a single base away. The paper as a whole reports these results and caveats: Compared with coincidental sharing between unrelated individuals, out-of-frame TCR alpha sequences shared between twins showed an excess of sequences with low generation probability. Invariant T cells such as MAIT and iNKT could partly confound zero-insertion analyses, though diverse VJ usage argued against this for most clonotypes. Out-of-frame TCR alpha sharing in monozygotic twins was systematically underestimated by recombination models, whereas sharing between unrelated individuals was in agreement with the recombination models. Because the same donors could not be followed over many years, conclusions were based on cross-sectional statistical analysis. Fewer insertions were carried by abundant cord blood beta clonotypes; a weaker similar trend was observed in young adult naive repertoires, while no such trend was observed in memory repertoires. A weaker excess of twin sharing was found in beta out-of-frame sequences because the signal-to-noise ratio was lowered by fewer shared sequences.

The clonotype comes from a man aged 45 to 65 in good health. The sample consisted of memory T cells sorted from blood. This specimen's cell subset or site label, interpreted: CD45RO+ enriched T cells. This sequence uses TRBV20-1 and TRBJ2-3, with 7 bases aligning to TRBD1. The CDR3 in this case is CSARDSGGVGVFTDTQYF. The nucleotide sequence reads TGCAGTGCTAGAGATTCAGGGGGTGTCGGAGTCTTCACAGATACGCAGTATTTT.